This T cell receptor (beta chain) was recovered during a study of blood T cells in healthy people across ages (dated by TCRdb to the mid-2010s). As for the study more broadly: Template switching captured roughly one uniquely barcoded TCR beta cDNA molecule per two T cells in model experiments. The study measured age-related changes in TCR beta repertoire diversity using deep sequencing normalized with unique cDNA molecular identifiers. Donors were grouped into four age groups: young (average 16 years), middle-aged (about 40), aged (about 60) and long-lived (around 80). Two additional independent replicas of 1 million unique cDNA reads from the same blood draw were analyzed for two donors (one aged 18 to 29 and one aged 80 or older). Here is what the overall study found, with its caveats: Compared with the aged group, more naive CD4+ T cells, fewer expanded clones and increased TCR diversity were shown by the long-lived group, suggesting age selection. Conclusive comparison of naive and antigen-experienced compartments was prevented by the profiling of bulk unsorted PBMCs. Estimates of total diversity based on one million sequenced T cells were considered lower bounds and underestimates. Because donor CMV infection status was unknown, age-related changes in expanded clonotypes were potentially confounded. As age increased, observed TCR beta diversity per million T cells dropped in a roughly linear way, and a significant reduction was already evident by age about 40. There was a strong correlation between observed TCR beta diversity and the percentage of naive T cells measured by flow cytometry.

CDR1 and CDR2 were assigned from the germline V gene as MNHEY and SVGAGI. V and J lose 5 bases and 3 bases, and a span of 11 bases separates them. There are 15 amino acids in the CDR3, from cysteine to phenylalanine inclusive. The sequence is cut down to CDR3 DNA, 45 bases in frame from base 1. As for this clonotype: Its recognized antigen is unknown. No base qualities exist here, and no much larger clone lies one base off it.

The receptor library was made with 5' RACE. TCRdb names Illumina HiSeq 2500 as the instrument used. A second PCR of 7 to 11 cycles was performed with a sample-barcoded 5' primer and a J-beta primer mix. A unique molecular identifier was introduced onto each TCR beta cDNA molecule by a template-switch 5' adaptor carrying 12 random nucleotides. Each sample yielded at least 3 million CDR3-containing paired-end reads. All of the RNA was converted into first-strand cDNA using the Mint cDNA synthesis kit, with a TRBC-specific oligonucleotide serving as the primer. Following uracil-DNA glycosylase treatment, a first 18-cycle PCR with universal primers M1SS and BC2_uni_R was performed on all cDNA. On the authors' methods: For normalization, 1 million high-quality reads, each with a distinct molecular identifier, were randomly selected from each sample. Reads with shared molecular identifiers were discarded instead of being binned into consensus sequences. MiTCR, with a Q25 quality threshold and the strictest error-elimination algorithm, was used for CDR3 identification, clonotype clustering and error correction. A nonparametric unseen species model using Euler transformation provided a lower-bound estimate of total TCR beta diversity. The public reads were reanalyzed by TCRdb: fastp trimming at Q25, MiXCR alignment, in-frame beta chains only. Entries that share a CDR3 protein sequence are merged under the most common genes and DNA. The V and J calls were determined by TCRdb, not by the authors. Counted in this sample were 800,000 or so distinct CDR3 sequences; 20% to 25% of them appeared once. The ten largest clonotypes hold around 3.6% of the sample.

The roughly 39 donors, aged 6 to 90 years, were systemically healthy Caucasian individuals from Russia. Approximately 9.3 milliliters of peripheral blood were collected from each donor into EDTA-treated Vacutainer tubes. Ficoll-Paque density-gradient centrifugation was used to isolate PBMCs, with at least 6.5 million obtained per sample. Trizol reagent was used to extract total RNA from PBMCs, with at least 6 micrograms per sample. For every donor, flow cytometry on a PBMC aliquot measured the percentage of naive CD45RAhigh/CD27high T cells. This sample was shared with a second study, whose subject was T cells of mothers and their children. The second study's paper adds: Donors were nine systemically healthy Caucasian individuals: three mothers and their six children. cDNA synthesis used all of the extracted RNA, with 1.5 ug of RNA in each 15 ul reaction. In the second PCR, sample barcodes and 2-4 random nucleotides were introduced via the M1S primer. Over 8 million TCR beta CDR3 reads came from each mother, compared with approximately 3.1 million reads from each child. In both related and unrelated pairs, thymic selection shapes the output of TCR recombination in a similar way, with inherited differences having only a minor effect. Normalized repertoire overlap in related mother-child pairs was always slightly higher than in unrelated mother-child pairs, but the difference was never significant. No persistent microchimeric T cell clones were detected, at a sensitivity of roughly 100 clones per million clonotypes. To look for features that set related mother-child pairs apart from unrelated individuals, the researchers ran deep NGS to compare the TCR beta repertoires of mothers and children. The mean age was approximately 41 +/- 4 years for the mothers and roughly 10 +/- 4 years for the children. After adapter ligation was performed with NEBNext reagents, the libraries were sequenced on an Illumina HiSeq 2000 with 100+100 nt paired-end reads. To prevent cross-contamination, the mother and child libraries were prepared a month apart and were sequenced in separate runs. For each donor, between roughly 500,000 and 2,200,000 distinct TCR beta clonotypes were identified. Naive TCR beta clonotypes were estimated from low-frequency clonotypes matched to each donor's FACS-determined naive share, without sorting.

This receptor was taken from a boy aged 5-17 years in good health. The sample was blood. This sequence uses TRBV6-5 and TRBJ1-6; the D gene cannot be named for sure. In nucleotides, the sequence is TGTGCCAGCAGTGCCTGGACTAACTATAATTCACCCCTCCACTTT. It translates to CASSAWTNYNSPLHF.